The next 3 T cell receptor beta chains were all read from a single sample in a study of blood T cell repertoires in COVID-19. Only in-frame clones appear in the TCRdb table, and some are missing; sequencing was by immunoSEQ multiplex PCR. The data contain under 300,000 clones, roughly nine tenths of them singletons. Sequencing was performed on peripheral blood. These receptors all stem from a woman aged 25 to 45 with COVID-19, enrolled during active disease.

The J gene is TRBJ1-1, the V gene TRBV5-1, with unresolved D. V was pared by 2 bases and J by 3 bases, with 8 bases between. From germline, CDR1 is SGHRS and CDR2 YFSETQ. The CDR3 has 13 residues. The CDR3 nucleotides read TGCGCCAGCAGCTTAAGAGCGGACACTGAAGCTTTCTTT. Its protein product is CASSLRADTEAFF.

The rearrangement joins TRBV10-1 to TRBJ2-1; 12 bases agree with TRBD1. This CDR3 comprises 15 residues. The V and J ends lost 5 bases and 7 bases, in that order; junction bases with no gene match: 6. Germline V gives CDR1 WNHNN, CDR2 SYGVQD (reference sequence). CDR3 nucleotides: TGCGCCAGCAGTTCCGGGACAGGGGGCTATAATGAGCAGTTCTTC. Translation gives CASSSGTGGYNEQFF.

This clone was seen a handful of times. The rearrangement uses TRBV18 and TRBJ1-1, with 7 bases identical to TRBD1. The V gene end was trimmed by 4 bases and the J gene end by 1 base; junction bases not matched to a gene: 9. Germline assignment: CDR1 KGHSH and CDR2 LQKENI. The CDR3 contains 16 residues. The CDR3 loop reads CASSLHGGQENTEAFF. CDR3 bases: TGTGCCAGCTCACTACATGGCGGACAGGAGAACACTGAAGCTTTCTTT. Based on the CDR3 plus reference TRBV18 and TRBJ1-1, the full variable domain is NAGVMQNPRHLVRRRGQEARLRCSPMKGHSHVYWYRQLPEEGLKFMVYLQKENIIDESGMPKERFSAEFPKEGPSILRIQQVVRGDSAAYFCASSLHGGQENTEAFFGQGTRLTVV.